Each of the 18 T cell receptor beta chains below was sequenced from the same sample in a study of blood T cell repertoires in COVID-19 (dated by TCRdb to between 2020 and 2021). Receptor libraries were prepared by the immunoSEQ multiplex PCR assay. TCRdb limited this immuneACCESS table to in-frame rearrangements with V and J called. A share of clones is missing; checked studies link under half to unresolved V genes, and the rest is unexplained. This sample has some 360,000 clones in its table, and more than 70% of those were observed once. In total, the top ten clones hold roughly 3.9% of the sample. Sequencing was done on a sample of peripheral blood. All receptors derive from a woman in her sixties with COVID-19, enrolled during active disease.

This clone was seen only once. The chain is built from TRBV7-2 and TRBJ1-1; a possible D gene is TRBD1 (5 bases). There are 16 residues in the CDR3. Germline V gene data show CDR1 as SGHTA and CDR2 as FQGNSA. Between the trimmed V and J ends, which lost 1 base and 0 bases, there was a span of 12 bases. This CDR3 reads CASSLVWGSLNTEAFF. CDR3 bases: TGTGCCAGCAGCTTAGTTTGGGGCAGCCTGAACACTGAAGCTTTCTTT.

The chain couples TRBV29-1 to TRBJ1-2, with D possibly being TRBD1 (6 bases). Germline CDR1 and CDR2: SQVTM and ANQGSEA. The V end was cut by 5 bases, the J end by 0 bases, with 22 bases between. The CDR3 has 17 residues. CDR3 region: CSVWSLGVDSTNYGYTF. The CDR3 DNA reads TGCAGCGTTTGGTCTCTCGGAGTGGACAGTACTAACTATGGCTACACCTTC.

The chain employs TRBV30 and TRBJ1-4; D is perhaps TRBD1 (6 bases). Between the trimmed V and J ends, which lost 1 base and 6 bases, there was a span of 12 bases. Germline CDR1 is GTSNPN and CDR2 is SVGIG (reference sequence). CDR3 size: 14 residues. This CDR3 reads CAWSAGAGDEKLFF. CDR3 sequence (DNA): TGTGCCTGGAGTGCAGGGGCAGGGGATGAAAAACTGTTTTTT. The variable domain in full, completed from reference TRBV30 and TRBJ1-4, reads SQTIHQWPATLVQPVGSPLSLECTVEGTSNPNLYWYRQAAGRGLQLLFYSVGIGQISSEVPQNLSASRPQDRQFILSSKKLLLSDSGFYLCAWSAGAGDEKLFFGSGTQLSVL.

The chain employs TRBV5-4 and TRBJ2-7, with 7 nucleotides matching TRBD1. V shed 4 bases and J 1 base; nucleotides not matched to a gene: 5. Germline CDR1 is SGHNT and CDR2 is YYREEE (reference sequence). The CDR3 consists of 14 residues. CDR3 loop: CASSIGTDSYEQYF. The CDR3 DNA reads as TGTGCCAGCAGCATAGGGACAGATTCCTACGAGCAGTACTTC.

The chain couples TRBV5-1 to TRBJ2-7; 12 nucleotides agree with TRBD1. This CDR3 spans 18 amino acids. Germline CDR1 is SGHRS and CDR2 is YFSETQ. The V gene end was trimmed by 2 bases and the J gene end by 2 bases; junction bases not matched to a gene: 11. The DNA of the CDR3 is TGCGCCAGCAGCTTTTTGTCGGGACAGGGGGCGAATCCCTACGAGCAGTACTTC. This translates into CASSFLSGQGANPYEQYF.

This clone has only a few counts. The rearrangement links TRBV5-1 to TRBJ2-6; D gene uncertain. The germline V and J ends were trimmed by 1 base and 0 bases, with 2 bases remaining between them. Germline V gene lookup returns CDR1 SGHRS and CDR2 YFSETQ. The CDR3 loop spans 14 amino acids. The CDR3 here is CASSLYSGANVLTF. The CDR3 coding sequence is TGCGCCAGCAGCTTGTACTCTGGGGCCAACGTCCTGACTTTC. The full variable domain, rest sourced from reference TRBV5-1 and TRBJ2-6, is KAGVTQTPRYLIKTRGQQVTLSCSPISGHRSVSWYQQTPGQGLQFLFEYFSETQRNKGNFPGRFSGRQFSNSRSEMNVSTLELGDSALYLCASSLYSGANVLTFGAGSRLTVL.

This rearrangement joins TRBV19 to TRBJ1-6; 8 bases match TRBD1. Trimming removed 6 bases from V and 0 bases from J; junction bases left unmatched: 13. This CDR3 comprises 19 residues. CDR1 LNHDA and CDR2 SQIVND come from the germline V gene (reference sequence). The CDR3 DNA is TGTGCCAGTAGAAACGACAGGGGCGGTTTTAGCTCCTATAATTCACCCCTCCACTTT. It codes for CASRNDRGGFSSYNSPLHF.

The CDR3 spells CASREEGRTGELFF. CDR3 DNA: TGTGCCAGCAGGGAGGAGGGGAGAACCGGGGAGCTGTTTTTT. This chain uses TRBV2 with TRBJ2-2; D is possibly TRBD2 (6 bases). Germline values: CDR1 SNHLY, CDR2 FYNNEI. V shed 6 bases and J shed 5 bases, with 13 bases lying between them. This CDR3 is built from 14 residues. The full variable domain, its missing parts supplied by reference TRBV2 and TRBJ2-2, is EPEVTQTPSHQVTQMGQEVILRCVPISNHLYFYWYRQILGQKVEFLVSFYNNEISEKSEIFDDQFSVERPDGSNFTLKIRSTKLEDSAMYFCASREEGRTGELFFGEGSRLTVL.

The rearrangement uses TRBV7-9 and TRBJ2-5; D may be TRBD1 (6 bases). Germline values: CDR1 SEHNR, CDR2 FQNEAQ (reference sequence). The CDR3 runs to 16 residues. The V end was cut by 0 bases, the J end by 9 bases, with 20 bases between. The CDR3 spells CASSLAVLGGVSAQYF. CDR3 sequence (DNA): TGTGCCAGCAGCTTAGCGGTTCTAGGGGGTGTCTCGGCCCAGTACTTC.

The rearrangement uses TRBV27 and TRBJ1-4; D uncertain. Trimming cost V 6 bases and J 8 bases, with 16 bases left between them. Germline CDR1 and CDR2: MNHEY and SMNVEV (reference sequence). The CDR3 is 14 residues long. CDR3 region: CASRLRPSYEKLFF. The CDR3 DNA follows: TGTGCCAGCAGGCTCAGGCCAAGTTACGAAAAACTGTTTTTT.

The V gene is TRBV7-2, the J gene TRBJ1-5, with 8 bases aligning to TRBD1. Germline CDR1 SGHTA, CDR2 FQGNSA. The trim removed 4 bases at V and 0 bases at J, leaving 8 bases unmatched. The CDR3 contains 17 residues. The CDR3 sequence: CASSSPLTGVSNQPQHF. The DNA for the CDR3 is TGTGCCAGCAGCTCGCCTTTGACAGGGGTTAGCAATCAGCCCCAGCATTTT.

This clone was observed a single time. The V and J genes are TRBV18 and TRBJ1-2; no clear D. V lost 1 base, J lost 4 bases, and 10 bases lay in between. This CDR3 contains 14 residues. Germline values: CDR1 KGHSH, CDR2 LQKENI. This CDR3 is CASSPRPERYGYTF. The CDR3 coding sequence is TGTGCCAGCTCACCACGGCCAGAACGCTATGGCTACACCTTC.

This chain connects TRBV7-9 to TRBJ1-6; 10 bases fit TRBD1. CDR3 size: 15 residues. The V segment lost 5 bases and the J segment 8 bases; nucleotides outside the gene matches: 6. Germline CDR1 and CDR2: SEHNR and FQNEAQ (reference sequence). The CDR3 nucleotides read TGTGCCAGCAGCGTCGGAGGGACAGGGGATTCACCCCTCCACTTT. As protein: CASSVGGTGDSPLHF.

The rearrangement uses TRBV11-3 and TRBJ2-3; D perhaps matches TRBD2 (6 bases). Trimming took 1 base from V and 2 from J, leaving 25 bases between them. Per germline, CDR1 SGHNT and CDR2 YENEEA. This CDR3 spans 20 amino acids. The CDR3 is CASSLGGAYSGQLDTDTQYF. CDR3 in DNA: TGTGCCAGCAGCTTAGGTGGGGCCTATAGCGGACAACTAGACACAGATACGCAGTATTTT.

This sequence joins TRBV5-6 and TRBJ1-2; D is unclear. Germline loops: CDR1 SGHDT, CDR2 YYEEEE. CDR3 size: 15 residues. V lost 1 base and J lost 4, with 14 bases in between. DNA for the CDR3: TGTGCCAGCAGCTTGACTGCGGTATCGGGCTATGGCTACACCTTC. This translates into CASSLTAVSGYGYTF.

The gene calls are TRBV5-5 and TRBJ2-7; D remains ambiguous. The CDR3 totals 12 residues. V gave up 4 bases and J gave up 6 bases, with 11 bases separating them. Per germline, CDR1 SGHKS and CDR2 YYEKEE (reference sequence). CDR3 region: CASSPSRREQYF. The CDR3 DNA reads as TGTGCCAGCAGCCCATCTAGACGCGAGCAGTACTTC.

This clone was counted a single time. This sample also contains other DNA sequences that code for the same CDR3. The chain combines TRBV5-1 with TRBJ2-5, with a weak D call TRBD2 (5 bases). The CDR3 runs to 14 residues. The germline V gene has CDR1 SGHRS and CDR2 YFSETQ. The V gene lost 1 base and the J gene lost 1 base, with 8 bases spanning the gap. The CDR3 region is CASSLTSPQETQYF. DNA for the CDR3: TGCGCCAGCAGCTTGACTAGTCCCCAAGAGACCCAGTACTTC.

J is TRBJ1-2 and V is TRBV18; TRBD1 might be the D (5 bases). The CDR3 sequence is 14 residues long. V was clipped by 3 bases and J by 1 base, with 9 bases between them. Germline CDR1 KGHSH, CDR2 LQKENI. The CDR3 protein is CASSPGQNNYGYTF. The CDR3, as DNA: TGTGCCAGCTCACCGGGGCAGAATAACTATGGCTACACCTTC.